This TCR beta chain emerged from a study of blood T cell repertoires in COVID-19. Study-level background: There were acute and convalescent COVID-19 samples, and they came from the United States, Italy and Spain.

This CDR3 is 15 amino acids long. Trimming stripped 4 bases from V and 3 bases from J, with 16 bases between. From germline, CDR1 is MNHEY and CDR2 SVGAGI. As processed by the authors: Counts of nucleated cells, estimated from reference gene primer amplification, were obtained. Measured with immunoSEQ multiplex PCR; TCRdb has only the in-frame clones, and not every one. V and J calls and clone size are those listed in that table; D and trimming were worked out from the DNA. The data hold about 190,000 clones, with roughly 79% observed a single time. Sequenced sample: peripheral blood. The rearrangement links TRBV6-5 to TRBJ2-7, with no clear D. The sequence came from a man aged 60-69 years with active or convalescent COVID-19. CDR3 region: CASSSLGEAFYEQYF. The CDR3 DNA is TGTGCCAGCAGTTCCCTGGGTGAGGCCTTCTACGAGCAGTACTTC.